These 28 T cell receptor beta chains originate from one sample sequenced in a study of T cells in Graves' hyperthyroidism and ophthalmopathy. Amplified TCR beta CDR3 regions came from RNA transcripts. The TCR CDR3 was amplified in a first-round RT-PCR using the HTBI primer set. Each CDR3 protein is one row after TCRdb ran MiXCR on the multiplex PCR reads. The sample records about 560,000 distinct CDR3 sequences, over 15% being singletons. Sequenced sample: blood. Receptors were obtained from a woman younger than 35 with Graves' hyperthyroidism.

This clonotype was found many times. This chain uses TRBV18 with TRBJ2-7; 7 positions match TRBD1. This CDR3 has 15 residues. Germline CDR1 and CDR2: KGHSH and LQKENI. The V segment lost 3 bases and the J segment 3 bases; nucleotides outside the gene matches: 8. CDR3 in DNA: TGTGCCAGCTCACCCCCGACAGGGCCTCTCTACGAGCAGTACTTC. Translated: CASSPPTGPLYEQYF.

This clonotype was seen a few times. The genes are TRBV11-1 and TRBJ2-4; 9 bases match TRBD2. Looked up from germline, CDR1 is SGHAT and CDR2 is FQDESV (reference sequence). Trimming took 5 bases from V and 0 from J; bases not matched to a gene: 2. The CDR3 is 15 amino acids. CDR3 amino acids: CASSLTSGAKNIQYF. The CDR3 DNA reads TGTGCCAGCAGCCTGACTAGCGGAGCCAAAAACATTCAGTACTTC. The whole variable domain, remainder taken from reference TRBV11-1 and TRBJ2-4, is EAEVAQSPRYKITEKSQAVAFWCDPISGHATLYWYRQILGQGPELLVQFQDESVVDDSQLPKDRFSAERLKGVDSTLKIQPAELGDSAMYLCASSLTSGAKNIQYFGAGTRLSVL.

This clonotype was counted many times. The chain combines TRBV4-1 with TRBJ1-2; 10 bases map to TRBD1. This CDR3 is 15 amino acids long. Trimming removed 4 bases from V and 3 bases from J; junction bases left unmatched: 5. CDR1 MGHRA and CDR2 YSYEKL come from the germline V gene. Here the CDR3 reads CASSPPGTGDYGYTF. The CDR3 DNA reads TGCGCCAGCAGCCCTCCCGGGACAGGGGACTATGGCTACACCTTC.

This clonotype was observed many times. CDR3 sequence (DNA): TGTGCCATTCAAACCGTATCCTACGAGCAGTACTTC. This gives the protein CAIQTVSYEQYF. The rearrangement uses TRBV10-3 and TRBJ2-7, with no clear D. The germline V and J ends were trimmed by 9 bases and 1 base, with 10 bases remaining between them. CDR3 length: 12 amino acids. Germline CDR1 reads ENHRY; CDR2 reads SYGVKD.

The rearrangement joins TRBV10-3 to TRBJ2-7; D is possibly TRBD1 or TRBD2 (5 bases each). Germline CDR1 is ENHRY and CDR2 is SYGVKD. V lost 7 bases to trimming and J lost 3 bases, with 13 bases between them. CDR3 length: 13 amino acids. CDR3 DNA: TGTGCCATCATGGGGGATCCTGGCTACGAGCAGTACTTC. Its translation: CAIMGDPGYEQYF.

This clonotype was seen ten or more times. The gene calls are TRBV18 and TRBJ1-3; D is uncertain. CDR1 and CDR2 from the germline V gene are KGHSH and LQKENI. V was shortened by 3 bases and J by 4 bases, with 10 bases between the two germline ends. The CDR3 consists of 14 residues. The CDR3, as DNA: TGTGCCAGCTCACCGCGGGCCGAAGGAAACACCATATATTTT. It is translated as CASSPRAEGNTIYF.

This clonotype has only a few counts. The rearrangement links TRBV24-1 to TRBJ2-5, with D possibly TRBD1 on 6 matching bases. The CDR3 loop spans 15 amino acids. The germline V gene has CDR1 KGHDR and CDR2 SFDVKD. V lost 7 bases and J lost 1, with 15 bases in between. CDR3 bases: TGTGCCACCAGGAGGGGGTCAAACCGCCAAGAGACCCAGTACTTC. This sequence encodes CATRRGSNRQETQYF.

The chain couples TRBV9 to TRBJ1-1, with TRBD1 identical over 9 bases. V gave up 0 bases and J gave up 9 bases; unmatched junction bases: 6. CDR1 and CDR2 (germline): SGDLS, YYNGEE. This CDR3 spans 14 amino acids. CDR3 residues: CASSVDWTGDKAFF. CDR3 DNA sequence: TGTGCCAGCAGCGTAGATTGGACAGGGGATAAAGCTTTCTTT.

Concerning this clonotype itself: Being one base from a much bigger clone, this may be a read error. The chain joins TRBV5-1 to TRBJ1-2; D gene uncertain. Germline V gene data show CDR1 as SGHRS and CDR2 as YFSETQ. Trimming removed 7 bases from V and 6 bases from J, with 19 bases in between. The CDR3 runs to 14 residues. This CDR3 is CASRRTDARDGYTF. CDR3 sequence (DNA): TGCGCCAGCCGACGTACCGACGCACGAGATGGCTACACCTTC. Full variable domain (rest looked up from reference TRBV5-1 and TRBJ1-2): KAGVTQTPRYLIKTRGQQVTLSCSPISGHRSVSWYQQTPGQGLQFLFEYFSETQRNKGNFPGRFSGRQFSNSRSEMNVSTLELGDSALYLCASRRTDARDGYTFGSGTRLTVV.

This clonotype occurred many times. The chain uses TRBV12-3 or TRBV12-4 and TRBJ2-1; 7 bases are shared with TRBD2. The CDR3 is made up of 15 amino acids. With 7 bases clipped from V and 7 bases from J, the junction kept 13 bases outside the gene matches. For the CDR3, the DNA is TGTGCCAGCACACGGGAGGATTGGCTTCGTAATGAGCAGTTCTTC. Its translation: CASTREDWLRNEQFF.

This clonotype came up many times. This rearrangement joins TRBV20-1 to TRBJ1-6, with 7 bases that match TRBD1. CDR1 and CDR2 from the germline V gene are DFQATT and SNEGSKA (reference sequence). There are 13 residues in the CDR3. The trim removed 6 bases at V and 9 bases at J, leaving 8 bases unmatched. CDR3 nucleotide sequence: TGCAGTGCCAACACAGGGGAACCTTCACCCCTCCACTTT. It codes for CSANTGEPSPLHF.

The rearrangement links TRBV7-9 to TRBJ1-2; no clear D. Germline V lookup: CDR1 SEHNR, CDR2 FQNEAQ (reference sequence). V was cut by 4 bases and J by 6 bases, with 6 bases left in between. This CDR3 is built from 11 residues. CDR3 amino acids: CASSSSDGYTF. In DNA form, the CDR3 reads TGTGCCAGCAGCTCGTCGGATGGCTACACCTTC.

The chain joins TRBV6-5 to TRBJ2-2; 8 bases match TRBD2. There are 17 residues in the CDR3. V gave up 0 bases and J gave up 0 bases; unmatched junction bases: 3. The V gene's germline CDR1 is MNHEY and CDR2 SVGAGI. CDR3 bases: TGTGCCAGCAGTTACTCTGTTAGCGGGGCGAACACCGGGGAGCTGTTTTTT. Translated, it gives CASSYSVSGANTGELFF.

This clonotype has a handful of counts. The chain combines TRBV15 with TRBJ1-5; 7 bases are a match to TRBD1. After removal of 5 bases from V and 4 bases from J, the junction contained 11 bases not matched to a gene. Germline CDR1 and CDR2: LNHNV and YYDKDF (reference sequence). The CDR3 runs 16 residues. The CDR3 loop is CATSRTGALRNQPQHF. The CDR3, as DNA: TGTGCCACCAGCCGTACAGGGGCCTTACGGAATCAGCCCCAGCATTTT.

This clonotype has a handful of counts. The chain uses TRBV12-3 or TRBV12-4 and TRBJ1-1, with 7 bases fitting TRBD1. The CDR3 is 15 residues long. The V gene end was trimmed by 8 bases and the J gene end by 1 base; junction bases not matched to a gene: 10. The CDR3 loop is CASLVAGQKNTEAFF. For the CDR3, the DNA is TGTGCCAGCCTCGTCGCGGGACAGAAGAACACTGAAGCTTTCTTT.

This clonotype has a count of ten or more. The chain uses TRBV24-1 and TRBJ2-1; 12 bases map to TRBD2. CDR3 size: 18 residues. Trimming at V came to 2 bases and at J to 2 bases, leaving 6 bases not matched to a gene. CDR1 and CDR2 (germline): KGHDR, SFDVKD. The CDR3 protein is CATSDSGGLAGTYNEQFF. The CDR3 bases are TGTGCCACCAGTGATTCGGGAGGACTAGCGGGGACCTACAATGAGCAGTTCTTC.

This clonotype was seen more than once but under ten times. The gene calls are TRBV11-2 and TRBJ2-5; TRBD1 aligns across 9 bases. This CDR3 contains 14 residues. V was clipped by 5 bases and J by 5 bases; unmatched bases: 6. CDR1 and CDR2 (germline): SGHAT, FQNNGV. CDR3 nucleotide sequence: TGTGCCAGCAGCACACAGGGGGCGCGGGAGACCCAGTACTTC. This gives the protein CASSTQGARETQYF.

Many counts were recorded for this clonotype. This chain links TRBV28 with TRBJ2-1; 8 nucleotides agree with TRBD1. The CDR3 runs 16 residues. CDR1 and CDR2 (germline): MDHEN, SYDVKM. V was pared by 6 bases and J by 2 bases, with 9 bases of the junction left unmatched. CDR3 in amino acids: CASSYYSDRAYNEQFF. The CDR3 region has the DNA TGTGCCAGCAGCTACTACTCGGACAGGGCCTACAATGAGCAGTTCTTC.

This clonotype was seen just once. One base away lies a much larger clone, so this may be a sequencing read error. The CDR3 nucleotides are TGTGCCAGCAGTTACTCCGCGGGAGGGATTAACTATGGCTACACCTTC. This encodes CASSYSAGGINYGYTF. The rearrangement uses TRBV6-5 and TRBJ1-2; D is unresolved. The germline V gene encodes CDR1 MNHEY and CDR2 SVGAGI. The CDR3 covers 16 residues. Deletions cut 0 bases from V and 1 base from J, with 12 bases between.

With respect to this clonotype: Possible read error: a much larger clone is one base away. V gene TRBV7-8 combines with J gene TRBJ1-6, with 8 bases fitting TRBD1. The germline CDR1 and CDR2 sequences are SGHVS and FQNEAQ. Germline trimming cut 2 bases from V and 6 bases from J; bases unmatched to any gene: 3. This CDR3 is built from 15 residues. In nucleotides, the CDR3 is TGTGCCAGCAGCTTATTACAGGGGGGTAATTCACCCCTCCACTTT. Translation gives CASSLLQGGNSPLHF. The full variable domain, in which reference TRBV7-8 and TRBJ1-6 provide the parts outside the CDR3, is GAGVSQSPRYKVAKRGQDVALRCDPISGHVSLFWYQQALGQGPEFLTYFQNEAQLDKSGLPSDRFFAERPEGSVSTLKIQRTQQEDSAVYLCASSLLQGGNSPLHFGNGTRLTVT.

This clonotype appeared many times. The CDR3 here is CASSLAGVRTDTQYF. The CDR3 DNA sequence: TGTGCCAGCAGCTTAGCGGGAGTAAGGACAGATACGCAGTATTTT. The gene calls are TRBV11-2 and TRBJ2-3; weak D call: TRBD2 (6 bases). The CDR3 covers 15 residues. Germline CDR1 and CDR2: SGHAT and FQNNGV. Deletions cut 1 base from V and 3 bases from J, with 11 bases between.

This clonotype was picked up many times. V is TRBV28 and J is TRBJ2-1; possible D gene TRBD2, 5 bases. V was cut by 5 bases and J by 7 bases, with 12 bases left in between. CDR1 and CDR2 from the germline V gene are MDHEN and SYDVKM. This CDR3 region has 13 residues. CDR3 in amino acids: CASSLTSKNEQFF. The DNA for the CDR3 is TGTGCCAGCAGTCTAACTAGTAAGAATGAGCAGTTCTTC.

The chain recombines TRBV7-2 with TRBJ2-1; TRBD2 agrees at 11 bases. The germline CDR1 and CDR2 sequences are SGHTA and FQGNSA. V gave up 5 bases and J gave up 13 bases; unmatched junction bases: 16. This CDR3 has 16 amino acids. The CDR3 here is CASSLGGLAVKETQFF. The CDR3 DNA follows: TGTGCCAGCAGCCTAGGGGGACTAGCGGTAAAAGAGACCCAGTTCTTC.

This clonotype turned up a few times. The V gene is TRBV12-3 or TRBV12-4, the J gene TRBJ2-7; possible D gene TRBD1, 5 bases. The CDR3 consists of 13 residues. The V end was cut by 6 bases, the J end by 6 bases, with 15 bases between. In nucleotides, the CDR3 is TGTGCCAGCAGCCCCAGGGCATCTCGCGAGCAGTACTTC. Translated, it gives CASSPRASREQYF.

The rearrangement joins TRBV10-3 to TRBJ1-1; D unclear. The CDR3 consists of 13 residues. V was trimmed by 7 bases and J by 1 base, leaving 10 bases between them. In germline, CDR1 is ENHRY, CDR2 SYGVKD. In DNA, the CDR3 is TGTGCCATCACTACCACTGCGAACACTGAAGCTTTCTTT. Translating it yields CAITTTANTEAFF.

This clonotype was recorded a few times. The V gene is TRBV5-6, the J gene TRBJ2-7; D could derive from TRBD1 or TRBD2 (5 bases each). Per the germline V gene, CDR1 is SGHDT and CDR2 is YYEEEE. V was trimmed by 0 bases and J by 5 bases, leaving 15 bases between them. The CDR3 runs to 15 residues. The CDR3 sequence: CASSLVGTGFDEQYF. The CDR3 DNA is TGTGCCAGCAGCTTGGTGGGGACGGGATTCGACGAGCAGTACTTC.

There are many counts of this clonotype. This chain connects TRBV3-1 to TRBJ1-1; a possible D gene is TRBD1 (5 bases). The ends were cut back, 1 base at V and 0 bases at J, with 9 bases in the middle. Germline CDR1 LGHDT, CDR2 YNNKEL (reference sequence). The CDR3 loop spans 15 amino acids. CDR3 sequence: CASSQGGTMNTEAFF. Written as DNA, the CDR3 is TGTGCCAGCAGCCAAGGAGGGACCATGAACACTGAAGCTTTCTTT.

This clonotype was recorded a few times. V and J are TRBV7-2 and TRBJ2-7, with 8 bases identical to TRBD1. V shed 2 bases, J shed 0 bases, and the junction held 9 bases outside the gene matches. The CDR3 is 17 residues long. Germline assignment: CDR1 SGHTA and CDR2 FQGNSA. The CDR3 loop is CASSLRSQGGYSYEQYF. The DNA of the CDR3 is TGTGCCAGCAGCTTACGGTCACAGGGGGGTTACTCCTACGAGCAGTACTTC.